This T cell receptor (beta chain) was retrieved from a study of T cells in Graves' hyperthyroidism and ophthalmopathy. Study summary: The initial diagnosis was the point when peripheral blood was collected, ahead of any treatment.

Germline CDR1 is SEHNR and CDR2 is FQNEAQ (reference sequence). The CDR3 runs 12 residues. Uncontrolled infections, other autoimmune diseases, pregnancy or lactation led to exclusion of patients. Whole-study findings and limits: Most thyroid clonotypes that were expanded above 0.001 also turned up in blood.

TCR beta CDR3 regions were amplified from RNA transcripts. The HTBI primer set served for first-round RT-PCR of the TCR CDR3. TCRdb re-called the multiplex PCR reads through MiXCR, storing one row per CDR3 protein. The table lists roughly 840,000 distinct CDR3 sequences, roughly 40% of them singletons, with roughly 8.3% in the top ten. This clonotype was picked up many times. Its specificity is unknown. One junction end does not reproduce the germline sequence, and a read error may be involved. V usage is TRBV7-9 and J usage is TRBJ1-4; TRBD1 is a possible D gene (5 bases). The source of this sequence is a man younger than 30 with Graves' hyperthyroidism. Sequencing was done on a sample of blood. DNA for the CDR3: TGTGCCAGCAACTTAGGGGCAGAAAAACTGTTTTTT. Its protein product is CASNLGAEKLFF.